The sequence of this TCR beta chain was determined in a study of T cells in Graves' hyperthyroidism and ophthalmopathy. Study-level points and caveats: The blood repertoire included most of the expanded thyroid clonotypes above 0.001.

Patients aged 18 to 65 had newly diagnosed hyperthyroidism that had lasted under 2 months. Patients with uncontrolled infections, other autoimmune diseases, pregnancy or lactation were excluded. Orbital computed tomography, thyroid ultrasound, serum thyroxine and TRAb, and clinical symptoms together informed the diagnoses. Regions amplified from RNA transcripts were the TCR beta CDR3 regions. HTBI primers were used for first-round RT-PCR of the TCR CDR3. Each CDR3 protein gets one entry after TCRdb re-called the multiplex PCR reads with MiXCR. Among some 400,000 distinct CDR3 sequences, over 11% were seen once, and the ten largest hold approximately 9.9%. Germline lookup yields CDR1 SQVTM and CDR2 ANQGSEA. The trim removed 5 bases at V and 3 bases at J, leaving 9 bases unmatched. CDR3 size: 16 residues. Notes on this clonotype: Its antigen is unidentified.

The sequence was obtained from a woman aged 55-70 years with Graves' hyperthyroidism. The chain uses TRBV29-1 and TRBJ2-7; TRBD2 agrees at 14 bases. The sequenced material came from blood. CDR3 coding DNA: TGCAGCGTTAAAGTCCCGGGACTAGCGGGAGTCTACGAGCAGTACTTC. It translates to CSVKVPGLAGVYEQYF.